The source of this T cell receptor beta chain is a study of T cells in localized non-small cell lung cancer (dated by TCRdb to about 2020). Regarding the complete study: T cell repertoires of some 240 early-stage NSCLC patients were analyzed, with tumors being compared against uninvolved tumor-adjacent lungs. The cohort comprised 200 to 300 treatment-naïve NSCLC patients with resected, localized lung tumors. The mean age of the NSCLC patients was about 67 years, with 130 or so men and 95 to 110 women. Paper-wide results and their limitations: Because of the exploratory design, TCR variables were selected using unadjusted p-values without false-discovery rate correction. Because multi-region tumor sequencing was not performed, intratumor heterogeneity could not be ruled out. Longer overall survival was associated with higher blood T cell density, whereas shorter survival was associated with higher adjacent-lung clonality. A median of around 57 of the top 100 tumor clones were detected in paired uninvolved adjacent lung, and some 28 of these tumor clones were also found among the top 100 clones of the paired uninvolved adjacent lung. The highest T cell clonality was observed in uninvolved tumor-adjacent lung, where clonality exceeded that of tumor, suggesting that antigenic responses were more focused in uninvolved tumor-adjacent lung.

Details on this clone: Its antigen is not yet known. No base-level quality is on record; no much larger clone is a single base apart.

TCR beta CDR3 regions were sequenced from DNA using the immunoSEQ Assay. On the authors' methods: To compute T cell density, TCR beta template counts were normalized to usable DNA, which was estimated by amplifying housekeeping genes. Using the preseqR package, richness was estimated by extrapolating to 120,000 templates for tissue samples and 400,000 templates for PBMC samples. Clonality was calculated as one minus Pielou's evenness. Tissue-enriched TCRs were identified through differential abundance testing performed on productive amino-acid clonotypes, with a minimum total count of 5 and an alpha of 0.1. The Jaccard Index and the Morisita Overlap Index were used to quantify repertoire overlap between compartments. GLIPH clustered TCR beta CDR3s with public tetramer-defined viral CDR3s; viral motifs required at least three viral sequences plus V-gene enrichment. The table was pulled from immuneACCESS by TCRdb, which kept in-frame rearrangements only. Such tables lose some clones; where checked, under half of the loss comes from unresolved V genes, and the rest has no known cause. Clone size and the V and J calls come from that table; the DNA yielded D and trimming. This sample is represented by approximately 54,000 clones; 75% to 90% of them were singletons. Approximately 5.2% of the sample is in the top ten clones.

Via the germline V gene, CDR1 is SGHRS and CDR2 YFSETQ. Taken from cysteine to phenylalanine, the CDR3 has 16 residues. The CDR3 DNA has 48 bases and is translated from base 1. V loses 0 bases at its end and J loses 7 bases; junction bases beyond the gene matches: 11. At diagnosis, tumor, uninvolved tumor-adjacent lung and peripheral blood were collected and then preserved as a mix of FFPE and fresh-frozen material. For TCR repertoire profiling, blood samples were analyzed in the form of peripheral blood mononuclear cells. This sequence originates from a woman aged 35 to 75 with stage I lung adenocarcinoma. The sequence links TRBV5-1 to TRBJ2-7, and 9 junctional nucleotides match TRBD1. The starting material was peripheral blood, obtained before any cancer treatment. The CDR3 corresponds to CASSLVSGTGPREQYF. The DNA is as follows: TGCGCCAGCAGCTTGGTTTCCGGGACAGGGCCTCGGGAGCAGTACTTC. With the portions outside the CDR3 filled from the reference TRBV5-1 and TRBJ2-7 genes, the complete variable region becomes KAGVTQTPRYLIKTRGQQVTLSCSPISGHRSVSWYQQTPGQGLQFLFEYFSETQRNKGNFPGRFSGRQFSNSRSEMNVSTLELGDSALYLCASSLVSGTGPREQYFGPGTRLTVT.